This T cell receptor beta chain derives from a study of PD-1 blockade in classical Hodgkin lymphoma. TCRdb keeps only in-frame clones here, not all; method: immunoSEQ multiplex PCR. The sample has 90,000 to 100,000 clones; 85% to 90% are singletons. Relapse after autologous stem cell transplantation occurred in every patient, and brentuximab vedotin exposure varied. This CDR3 spans 16 amino acids. The sequences come from peripheral blood mononuclear cells (PBMCs), collected before the second cycle of nivolumab. This TCR came from a human donor with classical Hodgkin lymphoma. This rearrangement joins TRBV21-1 to TRBJ2-7; TRBD2 is taken as the D call from the table, unchecked against the DNA. TRBV21-1 is recorded as a pseudogene. This chain's CDR3 is CASSKVLEGSLYEQYF. For the CDR3, the DNA is TGTGCCAGCAGCAAAGTGCTGGAGGGGTCTCTCTACGAGCAGTACTTC.